Shown below are 19 T cell receptor beta chains from a single sample sequenced in a study of T cell responses to AZD1222 COVID-19 vaccine. Some clones are missing from TCRdb's copy, which holds only in-frame ones; the method was immunoSEQ multiplex PCR. This table holds some 150,000 clones, approximately 86% found once. The sample in question was peripheral blood, obtained on day 0 of AZD1222 vaccination. The origin of the receptors is an adult in good health.

This clone was seen only once. The same CDR3 is also encoded by other DNA sequences in this sample. This chain uses TRBV6-5 with TRBJ1-3, with D unclear. The CDR3 sequence is 13 residues long. The V end lost 2 bases, the J end lost 7 bases, and 9 bases lay between the germline ends. Germline-derived CDR1 and CDR2 are MNHEY and SVGAGI. The CDR3 is CASSYRVGNTIYF. Here the CDR3 DNA reads TGTGCCAGCAGTTACCGGGTGGGGAACACCATATATTTT.

The CDR3 coding sequence is TGTGCCAGCTCACCACCGGGACTAGACTACGAGCAGTACTTC. Protein sequence: CASSPPGLDYEQYF. V usage is TRBV18 and J usage is TRBJ2-7; 8 bases agree with TRBD2. The CDR3 totals 14 residues. J lost 3 bases, V lost 0 bases, and 1 base had no gene match. Germline CDR1 and CDR2: KGHSH and LQKENI.

CDR3 nucleotides: TGTGCCAGCAGCGTTTACTGGACAGGGCGTTTTTCCGGGGAGCTGTTTTTT. This encodes CASSVYWTGRFSGELFF. This sequence joins TRBV9 and TRBJ2-2, with 8 bases identical to TRBD1. V lost 2 bases, J lost 6 bases, and 12 bases stayed unmatched. CDR1 SGDLS and CDR2 YYNGEE come from the germline V gene. This CDR3 spans 17 amino acids.

V and J are TRBV11-2 and TRBJ1-1; D call uncertain. Trimming took 0 bases from V and 0 from J, leaving 11 bases between them. The CDR3 covers 16 residues. Per germline, CDR1 SGHAT and CDR2 FQNNGV. DNA for the CDR3: TGTGCCAGCAGCTTAGATCCGGGCAGACTGAACACTGAAGCTTTCTTT. Protein sequence: CASSLDPGRLNTEAFF.

V is TRBV7-2 and J is TRBJ1-4; unclear D gene. The CDR3 sequence is 15 residues long. CDR1 and CDR2 (germline): SGHTA, FQGNSA. Trimming left V 4 bases short and J 6 bases short, with 15 bases between. DNA of the CDR3: TGTGCCAGCAGCTCTAATGGCCAGACTTATGAAAAACTGTTTTTT. It codes for CASSSNGQTYEKLFF.

V gene TRBV27 combines with J gene TRBJ2-3, with TRBD1 as a possible D gene (8 bases). With 8 bases removed from V and 2 bases from J, the gap between germline ends came to 17 bases. Germline CDR1 reads MNHEY; CDR2 reads SMNVEV (reference sequence). The CDR3 is 15 residues long. The CDR3 here is CASDETGDYTDTQYF. In nucleotides, the CDR3 is TGTGCCAGCGACGAGACAGGGGACTACACAGATACGCAGTATTTT.

The chain is built from TRBV12-3 or TRBV12-4 and TRBJ2-7; no clear D gene. The germline V and J ends were trimmed by 3 bases and 4 bases, with 7 bases remaining between them. This CDR3 is 12 amino acids long. Here the CDR3 reads CASSFGKYEQYF. The CDR3 region has the DNA TGTGCCAGCAGTTTTGGCAAATACGAGCAGTACTTC.

The chain employs TRBV6-2 or TRBV6-3 and TRBJ1-1; possibly TRBD1 for D (6 bases). Per germline, CDR1 MNHEY and CDR2 SVGEGT. Trimming removed 6 bases at V and 4 bases at J, with 27 bases between. The CDR3 runs 18 residues. This CDR3 is CASSNIQGLGVPGTEAFF. As DNA, the CDR3 is TGTGCCAGCAGCAACATCCAGGGGTTAGGTGTACCGGGCACTGAAGCTTTCTTT.

The chain carries TRBV6-5 and TRBJ2-1, with 9 bases aligning to TRBD1. This CDR3 spans 13 amino acids. CDR1 is MNHEY and CDR2 is SVGAGI in the germline V gene. Unmatched junction bases numbered 4, after V lost 8 bases and J lost 5 bases. The CDR3 DNA sequence: TGTGCCAGCTGGGACAGGGTTAACAATGAGCAGTTCTTC. Translation gives CASWDRVNNEQFF.

This chain uses TRBV21-1 with TRBJ1-2; the D call TRBD1 from the table was never checked on the DNA. TRBV21-1 is a documented pseudogene. The CDR3 consists of 13 residues. The CDR3 sequence is CASSKRRTDGYTF. The CDR3 DNA reads TGTGCCAGCAGCAAAAGAAGGACAGATGGCTACACCTTC.

The V gene is TRBV3-1 (or the pseudogene TRBV3-2), the J gene TRBJ1-4; D remains ambiguous. Germline CDR1 is LGHDT and CDR2 is YNNKEL (reference sequence). The CDR3 is 19 residues long. V lost 0 bases and J 8 bases, leaving 25 bases between the germline ends. CDR3 amino acids: CASSQDKRSGSRVWEKLFF. The CDR3 bases are TGTGCCAGCAGCCAAGATAAAAGGTCCGGGTCCAGAGTATGGGAAAAACTGTTTTTT.

V is TRBV28 and J is TRBJ1-2; 7 bases line up with TRBD1. The trim removed 5 bases at V and 4 bases at J, leaving 7 bases unmatched. CDR3 length equals 14 residues. Germline CDR1 is MDHEN and CDR2 is SYDVKM. CDR3 protein: CASSPPGQLYGYTF. The CDR3 region has the DNA TGTGCCAGCAGTCCCCCGGGACAGCTCTATGGCTACACCTTC.

The chain recombines TRBV2 with TRBJ2-2; D might be TRBD2 (6 bases). The V end lost 3 bases, the J end lost 7 bases, and 15 bases lay between the germline ends. Germline CDR1 SNHLY, CDR2 FYNNEI. CDR3 size: 15 residues. The CDR3 is CASSDGVAGSGELFF. The CDR3 DNA is TGTGCCAGCAGTGACGGGGTTGCGGGGAGCGGGGAGCTGTTTTTT.

This chain joins TRBV2 and TRBJ2-6; D is unresolved. Trimming removed 7 bases at V and 0 bases at J, with 10 bases between. Germline assignment: CDR1 SNHLY and CDR2 FYNNEI. The CDR3 has 15 amino acids. In DNA form, the CDR3 reads TGTGCCAGCATAGTCACACACTCTGGGGCCAACGTCCTGACTTTC. Protein sequence: CASIVTHSGANVLTF.

CDR3 nucleotides: TGTGCCACAGGACAGGCCTACGAGCAGTACTTC. Protein: CATGQAYEQYF. The J gene is TRBJ2-7, the V gene TRBV6-5; 7 nucleotides agree with TRBD1. The CDR3 is 11 residues long. CDR1 MNHEY and CDR2 SVGAGI come from the germline V gene. The J segment lost 2 bases and the V segment lost 10 bases, leaving 2 bases of the junction unmatched.

V gene TRBV10-2 combines with J gene TRBJ2-5, with D maybe TRBD1 (5 bases). The germline V gene encodes CDR1 WSHSY and CDR2 SAAADI. V gave up 6 bases and J gave up 1 base, with 9 bases separating them. The CDR3 covers 13 residues. CDR3 region: CASRRTFQETQYF. CDR3 bases: TGCGCCAGCAGGAGGACATTCCAAGAGACCCAGTACTTC.

The rearrangement links TRBV29-1 to TRBJ1-1; no reliable D call. Germline V gene sequence: CDR1 SQVTM, CDR2 ANQGSEA. V was clipped by 6 bases and J by 0 bases, with 8 bases between them. The length of the CDR3 is 12 residues. CDR3 sequence: CSVTLMNTEAFF. The CDR3 bases are TGCAGCGTGACACTCATGAACACTGAAGCTTTCTTT.

J is TRBJ1-2 and V is TRBV18; the D gene is possibly TRBD1 (6 bases). The CDR3 is 14 residues long. With 5 bases removed from V and 2 bases from J, the gap between germline ends came to 12 bases. Germline V gene sequence: CDR1 KGHSH, CDR2 LQKENI. The CDR3 DNA is TGTGCCAGCTCATTCGACAGGACGAACTATGGCTACACCTTC. It is translated as CASSFDRTNYGYTF.

For the CDR3, the DNA is TGTGCCAGCAGCCCTTATTGGATGGGACCGATTAACAATGAGCAGTTCTTC. It is translated as CASSPYWMGPINNEQFF. V usage is TRBV9 and J usage is TRBJ2-1; D possibly matches TRBD1 or TRBD2 (5 bases each). Germline lookup yields CDR1 SGDLS and CDR2 YYNGEE. V was cut by 4 bases and J by 5 bases, with 22 bases left in between. This CDR3 is built from 17 residues.